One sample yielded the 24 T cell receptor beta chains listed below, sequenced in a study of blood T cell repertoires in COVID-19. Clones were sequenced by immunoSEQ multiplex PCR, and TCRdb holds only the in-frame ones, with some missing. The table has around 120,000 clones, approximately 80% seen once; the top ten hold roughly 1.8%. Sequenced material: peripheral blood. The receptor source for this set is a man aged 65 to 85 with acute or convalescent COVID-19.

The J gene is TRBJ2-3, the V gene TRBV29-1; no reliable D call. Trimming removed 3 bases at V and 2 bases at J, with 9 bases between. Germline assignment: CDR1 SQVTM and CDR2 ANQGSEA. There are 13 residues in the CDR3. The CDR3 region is CSVDQSDTDTQYF. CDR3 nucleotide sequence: TGCAGCGTTGATCAGTCAGACACAGATACGCAGTATTTT.

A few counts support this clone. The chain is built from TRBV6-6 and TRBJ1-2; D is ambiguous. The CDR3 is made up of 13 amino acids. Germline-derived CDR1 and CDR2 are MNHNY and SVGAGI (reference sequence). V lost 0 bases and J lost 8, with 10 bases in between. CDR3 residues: CASSYSRERGYTF. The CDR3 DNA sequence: TGTGCCAGCAGTTACTCGCGGGAGAGGGGCTACACCTTC.

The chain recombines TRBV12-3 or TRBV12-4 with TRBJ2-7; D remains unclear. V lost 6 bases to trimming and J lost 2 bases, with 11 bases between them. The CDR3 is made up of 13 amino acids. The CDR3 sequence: CASSRSVTYEQYF. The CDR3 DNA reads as TGTGCCAGCAGCCGGAGCGTAACCTACGAGCAGTACTTC.

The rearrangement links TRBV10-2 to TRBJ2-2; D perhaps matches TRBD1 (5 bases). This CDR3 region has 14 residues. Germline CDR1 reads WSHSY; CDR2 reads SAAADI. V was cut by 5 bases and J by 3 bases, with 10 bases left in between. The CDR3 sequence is CASSQDTDTGELFF. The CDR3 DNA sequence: TGCGCCAGCAGTCAGGACACAGACACCGGGGAGCTGTTTTTT.

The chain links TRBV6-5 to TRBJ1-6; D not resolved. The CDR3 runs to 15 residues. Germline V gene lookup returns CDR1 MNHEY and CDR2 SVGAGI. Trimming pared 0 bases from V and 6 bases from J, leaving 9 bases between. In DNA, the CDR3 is TGTGCCAGCAGTTACTCGGGCAGGTTTAATTCACCCCTCCACTTT. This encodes CASSYSGRFNSPLHF.

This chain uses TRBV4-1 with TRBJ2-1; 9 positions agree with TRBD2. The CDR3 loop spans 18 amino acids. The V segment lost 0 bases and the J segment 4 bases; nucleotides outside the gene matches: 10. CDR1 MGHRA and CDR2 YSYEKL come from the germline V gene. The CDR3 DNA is TGCGCCAGCAGCCAAGAGAACGTTAGACTAGCGGCGTACAATGAGCAGTTCTTC. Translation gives CASSQENVRLAAYNEQFF.

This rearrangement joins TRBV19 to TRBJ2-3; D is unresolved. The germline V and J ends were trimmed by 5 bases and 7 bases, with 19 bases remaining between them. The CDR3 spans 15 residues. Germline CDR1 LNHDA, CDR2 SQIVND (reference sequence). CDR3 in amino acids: CASSPLWVRHHTQYF. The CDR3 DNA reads TGTGCCAGTAGTCCTTTGTGGGTCCGACATCATACGCAGTATTTT.

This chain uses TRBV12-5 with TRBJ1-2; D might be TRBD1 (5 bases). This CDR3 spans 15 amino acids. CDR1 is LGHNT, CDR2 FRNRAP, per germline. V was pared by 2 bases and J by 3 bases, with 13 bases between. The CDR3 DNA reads TGTGCTAGTGGTTTGTTAGACAGTATAGACTATGGCTACACCTTC. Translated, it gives CASGLLDSIDYGYTF.

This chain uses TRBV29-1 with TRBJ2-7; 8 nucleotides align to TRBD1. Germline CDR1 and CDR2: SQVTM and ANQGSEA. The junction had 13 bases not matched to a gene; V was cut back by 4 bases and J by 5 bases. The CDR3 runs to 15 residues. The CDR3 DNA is TGCAGCGTTGCAGGGGGCCGTTTTAACATCCACGAGCAGTACTTC. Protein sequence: CSVAGGRFNIHEQYF.

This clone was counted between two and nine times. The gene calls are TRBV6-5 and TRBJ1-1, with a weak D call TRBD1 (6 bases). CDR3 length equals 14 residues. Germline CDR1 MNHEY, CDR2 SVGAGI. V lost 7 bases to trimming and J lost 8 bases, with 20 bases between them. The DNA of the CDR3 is TGTGCCAGCATTTCCCCGGGCGGGGGCCACGAAGCTTTCTTT. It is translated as CASISPGGGHEAFF.

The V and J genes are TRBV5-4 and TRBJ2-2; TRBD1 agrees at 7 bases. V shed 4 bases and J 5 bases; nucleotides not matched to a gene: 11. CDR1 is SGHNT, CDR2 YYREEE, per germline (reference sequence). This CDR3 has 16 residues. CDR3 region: CASSSYDRVGTGELFF. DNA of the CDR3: TGTGCCAGCAGCAGCTACGACAGGGTAGGGACCGGGGAGCTGTTTTTT.

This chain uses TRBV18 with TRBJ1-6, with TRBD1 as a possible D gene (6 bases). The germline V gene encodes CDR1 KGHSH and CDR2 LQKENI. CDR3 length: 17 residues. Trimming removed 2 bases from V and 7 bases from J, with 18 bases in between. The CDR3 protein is CASSPTKTGSVNSPLHF. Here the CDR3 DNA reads TGTGCCAGCTCACCAACTAAGACAGGCAGCGTCAATTCACCCCTCCACTTT.

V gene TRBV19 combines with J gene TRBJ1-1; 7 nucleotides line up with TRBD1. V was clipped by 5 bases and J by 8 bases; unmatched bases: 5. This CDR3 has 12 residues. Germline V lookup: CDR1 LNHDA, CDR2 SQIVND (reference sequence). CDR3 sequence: CASSPATGEAFF. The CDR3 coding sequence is TGTGCCAGTAGTCCTGCGACAGGGGAAGCTTTCTTT.

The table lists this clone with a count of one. The CDR3 loop reads CASSSLPGAYGYTF. The CDR3 DNA reads TGTGCCAGCAGTTCCCTCCCTGGGGCCTATGGCTACACCTTC. This sequence joins TRBV6-5 and TRBJ1-2; maybe TRBD1 (5 bases). The germline CDR1 and CDR2 sequences are MNHEY and SVGAGI. The V gene lost 4 bases and the J gene lost 4 bases, with 13 bases spanning the gap. CDR3 size: 14 residues.

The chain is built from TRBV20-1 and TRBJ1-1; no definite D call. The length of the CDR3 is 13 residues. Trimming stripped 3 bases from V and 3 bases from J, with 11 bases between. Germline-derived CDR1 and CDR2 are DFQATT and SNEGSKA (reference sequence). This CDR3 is CSASPRGYTEAFF. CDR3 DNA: TGCAGTGCTAGTCCCCGCGGGTACACTGAAGCTTTCTTT.

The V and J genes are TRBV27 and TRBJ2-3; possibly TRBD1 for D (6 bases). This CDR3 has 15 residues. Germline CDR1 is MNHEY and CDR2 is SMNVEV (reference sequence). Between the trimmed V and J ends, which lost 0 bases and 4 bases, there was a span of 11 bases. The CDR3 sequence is CASSLSNRAPDTQYF. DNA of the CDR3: TGTGCCAGCAGTTTATCGAACAGGGCCCCAGATACGCAGTATTTT.

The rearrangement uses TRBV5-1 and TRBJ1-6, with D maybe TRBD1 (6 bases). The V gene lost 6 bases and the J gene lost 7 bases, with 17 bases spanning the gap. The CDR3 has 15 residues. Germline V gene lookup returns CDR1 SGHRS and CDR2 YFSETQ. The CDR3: CASTSGQLVNSPLHF. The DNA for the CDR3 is TGCGCCAGCACCTCGGGACAACTTGTCAATTCACCCCTCCACTTT.

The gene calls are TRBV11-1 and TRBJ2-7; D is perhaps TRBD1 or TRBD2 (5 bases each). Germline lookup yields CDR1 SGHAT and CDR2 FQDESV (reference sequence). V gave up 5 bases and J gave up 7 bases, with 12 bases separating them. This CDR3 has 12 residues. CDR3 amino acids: CASSLGTGEQYF. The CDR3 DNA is TGTGCCAGCAGCCTAGGGACGGGAGAGCAGTACTTC.

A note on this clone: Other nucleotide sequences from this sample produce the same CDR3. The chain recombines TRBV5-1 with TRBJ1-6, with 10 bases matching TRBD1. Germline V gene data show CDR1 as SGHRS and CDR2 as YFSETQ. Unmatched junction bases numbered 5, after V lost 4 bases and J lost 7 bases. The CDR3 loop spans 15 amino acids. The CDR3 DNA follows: TGCGCCAGCAGCAGGGGGGACAGGGGAAATTCACCCCTCCACTTT. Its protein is CASSRGDRGNSPLHF.

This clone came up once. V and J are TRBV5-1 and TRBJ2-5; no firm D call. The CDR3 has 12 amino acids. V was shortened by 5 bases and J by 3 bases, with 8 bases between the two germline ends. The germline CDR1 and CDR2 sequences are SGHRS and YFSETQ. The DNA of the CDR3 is TGCGCCAGCAGGAGAGAAGAAGAGACCCAGTACTTC. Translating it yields CASRREEETQYF.

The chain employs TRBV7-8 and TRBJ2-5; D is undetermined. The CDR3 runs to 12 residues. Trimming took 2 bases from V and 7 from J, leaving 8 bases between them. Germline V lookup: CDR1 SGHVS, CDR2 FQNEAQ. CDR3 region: CASSLKVRTQYF. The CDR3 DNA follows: TGTGCCAGCAGCTTAAAAGTGCGGACCCAGTACTTC.

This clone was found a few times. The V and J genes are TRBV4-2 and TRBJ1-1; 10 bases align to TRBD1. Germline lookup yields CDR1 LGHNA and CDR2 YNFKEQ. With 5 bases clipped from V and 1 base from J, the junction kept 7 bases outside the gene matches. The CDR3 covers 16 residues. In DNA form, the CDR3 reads TGTGCCAGCAGCGCCTTGGGACAGGGGACGAACACTGAAGCTTTCTTT. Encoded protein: CASSALGQGTNTEAFF.

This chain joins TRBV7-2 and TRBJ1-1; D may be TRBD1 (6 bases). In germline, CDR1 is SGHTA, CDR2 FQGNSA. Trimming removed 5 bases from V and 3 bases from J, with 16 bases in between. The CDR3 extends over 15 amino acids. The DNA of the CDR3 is TGTGCCAGCAGCACGAAACAGGGCGGTCACACTGAAGCTTTCTTT. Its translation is CASSTKQGGHTEAFF.

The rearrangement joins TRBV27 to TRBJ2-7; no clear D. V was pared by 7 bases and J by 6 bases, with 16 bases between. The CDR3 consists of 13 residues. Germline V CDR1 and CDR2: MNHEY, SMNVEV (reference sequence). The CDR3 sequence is CASTPRFGREQYF. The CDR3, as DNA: TGTGCCAGCACCCCCCGGTTTGGGCGCGAGCAGTACTTC.